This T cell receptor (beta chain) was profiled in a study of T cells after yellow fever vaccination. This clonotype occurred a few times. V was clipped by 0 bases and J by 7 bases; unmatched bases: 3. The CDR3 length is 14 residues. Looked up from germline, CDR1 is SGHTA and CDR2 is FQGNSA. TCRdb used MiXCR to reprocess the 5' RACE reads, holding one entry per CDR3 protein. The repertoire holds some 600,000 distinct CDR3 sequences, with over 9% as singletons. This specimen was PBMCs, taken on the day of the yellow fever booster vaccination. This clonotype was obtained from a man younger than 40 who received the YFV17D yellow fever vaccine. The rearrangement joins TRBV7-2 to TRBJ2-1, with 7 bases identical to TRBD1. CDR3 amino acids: CASSLALQGNEQFF. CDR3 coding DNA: TGTGCCAGCAGCTTAGCATTACAGGGGAATGAGCAGTTCTTC.